The TCR beta chain under discussion was sequenced for a study of pediatric ulcerative colitis. Study-wide findings and caveats: All ulcerative colitis patients, but no controls, carried two rectal clonotypes.

Rectal tissue came from one to two pinch biopsies taken at colonoscopy. This table comes from immunoSEQ multiplex PCR, and its TCRdb copy is limited to in-frame clones, with some not included. The table records 40,000 to 55,000 clones, 78% of them present only once. This clone was recorded once. Its antigen is currently unknown. Germline loops: CDR1 SGDLS, CDR2 YYNGEE. The CDR3 spans 15 residues. Deletions cut 2 bases from V and 7 bases from J, with 16 bases between. Sequencing input: gut tissue. The V gene is TRBV9, the J gene TRBJ2-1, with D possibly matching TRBD1 (7 bases). This TCR derives from a girl between 10 and 17 years old with moderate ulcerative colitis. The CDR3 nucleotides read TGTGCCAGCAGCGTGGAGGGGGCCCTTATTAATGAGCAGTTCTTC. It specifies CASSVEGALINEQFF.